Each of the 6 T cell receptor beta chains below was sequenced from the same sample in a study of vaccination and CD4 T cells after COVID-19. The treatment is: roughly 10-day PBMC culture with coronavirus spike peptide pools or control peptides (ViraFEST assay). Sequence data for DNA of cultured CD4+ T cells were generated by the Oncomine TCR Beta short-read assay. One entry per CDR3 protein, called by TCRdb with MiXCR from the PCR reads. Of about 12,000 distinct CDR3 sequences in the sample, 55% to 65% were seen once. Their cognate antigens are unknown. The sample was CD4+ T cells from blood, cultured in vitro. Every receptor here comes from a human donor who had recovered from COVID-19.

The chain employs TRBV4-1 and TRBJ2-2; no definite D call. This CDR3 contains 12 residues. V shed 0 bases and J shed 6 bases, with 2 bases lying between them. Germline V gene lookup returns CDR1 MGHRA and CDR2 YSYEKL. The DNA for the CDR3 is TGCGCCAGCAGCCAAGATCCCGGGGAGCTGTTTTTT. Its translation: CASSQDPGELFF.

Here the CDR3 reads CASSLIYEQYF. DNA of the CDR3: TGTGCCAGCAGCCTAATTTACGAGCAGTACTTC. This rearrangement joins TRBV7-2 to TRBJ2-7; D ambiguous. The germline gives CDR1 SGHTA, CDR2 FQGNSA. Deletions cut 5 bases from V and 4 bases from J, with 6 bases between. The CDR3 totals 11 residues.

The V call is TRBV7-2, the J call TRBJ2-7; a weak D match, TRBD1 (5 bases). V was pared by 2 bases and J by 3 bases, with 23 bases between. This CDR3 spans 18 amino acids. Germline CDR1 and CDR2: SGHTA and FQGNSA. CDR3 residues: CASSLLIQGANFIYEQYF. For the CDR3, the DNA is TGTGCCAGCAGCTTACTTATCCAAGGGGCTAACTTTATCTACGAGCAGTACTTC.

The genes are TRBV7-9 and TRBJ1-6; 7 bases are a match to TRBD1. The CDR3 is made up of 15 amino acids. V lost 5 bases to trimming and J lost 9 bases; unmatched junction nucleotides: 10. CDR1 SEHNR and CDR2 FQNEAQ come from the germline V gene (reference sequence). CDR3 DNA sequence: TGTGCCAGCAGCCAACAGGGGAGTGGTAGTTCACCCCTCCACTTT. Encoded protein: CASSQQGSGSSPLHF.

V is TRBV6-2 or TRBV6-3 and J is TRBJ2-7; 7 bases are a match to TRBD1. This CDR3 region has 13 residues. CDR1 MNHEY and CDR2 SVGEGT come from the germline V gene. The V and J ends lost 6 bases and 0 bases, in that order; junction bases with no gene match: 2. CDR3 sequence: CASRDRASYEQYF. CDR3 DNA sequence: TGTGCCAGCAGAGACAGGGCCTCCTACGAGCAGTACTTC.

V and J are TRBV6-2 or TRBV6-3 and TRBJ2-1, with D possibly being TRBD2 (5 bases). Between the trimmed V and J ends, which lost 5 bases and 7 bases, there was a span of 6 bases. In germline, CDR1 is MNHEY, CDR2 SVGEGT. This CDR3 is built from 11 residues. The CDR3 region is CASSRTNEQFF. In DNA form, the CDR3 reads TGTGCCAGCAGTCGGACTAATGAGCAGTTCTTC.